This note documents a single T cell receptor (beta chain) sequence. Its specificity is not known. The data originate from a study of T cells in localized non-small cell lung cancer. The study's findings and limits: Within adjacent lung there appeared a median approximately 60 of the top 100 tumor clones. The study found T cell clonality highest in uninvolved adjacent lung, above tumor.

Sequenced by immunoSEQ multiplex PCR; TCRdb stores in-frame clones only, minus some. The sample has about 28,000 clones, 65% to 85% seen once. This CDR3 spans 17 amino acids. This rearrangement joins TRBV21-1 to TRBJ1-5. TRBV21-1 is marked as a pseudogene. The clonotype was recovered from a man aged 40 to 75 with stage III lung adenocarcinoma. The source was peripheral blood mononuclear cells, collected before any cancer treatment. The CDR3 nucleotides read TGTGCCAGCAGCAAAGGGGACGGACTCTACTGCAATCAGCCCCAGCATTTT. Protein product: CASSKGDGLYCNQPQHF.